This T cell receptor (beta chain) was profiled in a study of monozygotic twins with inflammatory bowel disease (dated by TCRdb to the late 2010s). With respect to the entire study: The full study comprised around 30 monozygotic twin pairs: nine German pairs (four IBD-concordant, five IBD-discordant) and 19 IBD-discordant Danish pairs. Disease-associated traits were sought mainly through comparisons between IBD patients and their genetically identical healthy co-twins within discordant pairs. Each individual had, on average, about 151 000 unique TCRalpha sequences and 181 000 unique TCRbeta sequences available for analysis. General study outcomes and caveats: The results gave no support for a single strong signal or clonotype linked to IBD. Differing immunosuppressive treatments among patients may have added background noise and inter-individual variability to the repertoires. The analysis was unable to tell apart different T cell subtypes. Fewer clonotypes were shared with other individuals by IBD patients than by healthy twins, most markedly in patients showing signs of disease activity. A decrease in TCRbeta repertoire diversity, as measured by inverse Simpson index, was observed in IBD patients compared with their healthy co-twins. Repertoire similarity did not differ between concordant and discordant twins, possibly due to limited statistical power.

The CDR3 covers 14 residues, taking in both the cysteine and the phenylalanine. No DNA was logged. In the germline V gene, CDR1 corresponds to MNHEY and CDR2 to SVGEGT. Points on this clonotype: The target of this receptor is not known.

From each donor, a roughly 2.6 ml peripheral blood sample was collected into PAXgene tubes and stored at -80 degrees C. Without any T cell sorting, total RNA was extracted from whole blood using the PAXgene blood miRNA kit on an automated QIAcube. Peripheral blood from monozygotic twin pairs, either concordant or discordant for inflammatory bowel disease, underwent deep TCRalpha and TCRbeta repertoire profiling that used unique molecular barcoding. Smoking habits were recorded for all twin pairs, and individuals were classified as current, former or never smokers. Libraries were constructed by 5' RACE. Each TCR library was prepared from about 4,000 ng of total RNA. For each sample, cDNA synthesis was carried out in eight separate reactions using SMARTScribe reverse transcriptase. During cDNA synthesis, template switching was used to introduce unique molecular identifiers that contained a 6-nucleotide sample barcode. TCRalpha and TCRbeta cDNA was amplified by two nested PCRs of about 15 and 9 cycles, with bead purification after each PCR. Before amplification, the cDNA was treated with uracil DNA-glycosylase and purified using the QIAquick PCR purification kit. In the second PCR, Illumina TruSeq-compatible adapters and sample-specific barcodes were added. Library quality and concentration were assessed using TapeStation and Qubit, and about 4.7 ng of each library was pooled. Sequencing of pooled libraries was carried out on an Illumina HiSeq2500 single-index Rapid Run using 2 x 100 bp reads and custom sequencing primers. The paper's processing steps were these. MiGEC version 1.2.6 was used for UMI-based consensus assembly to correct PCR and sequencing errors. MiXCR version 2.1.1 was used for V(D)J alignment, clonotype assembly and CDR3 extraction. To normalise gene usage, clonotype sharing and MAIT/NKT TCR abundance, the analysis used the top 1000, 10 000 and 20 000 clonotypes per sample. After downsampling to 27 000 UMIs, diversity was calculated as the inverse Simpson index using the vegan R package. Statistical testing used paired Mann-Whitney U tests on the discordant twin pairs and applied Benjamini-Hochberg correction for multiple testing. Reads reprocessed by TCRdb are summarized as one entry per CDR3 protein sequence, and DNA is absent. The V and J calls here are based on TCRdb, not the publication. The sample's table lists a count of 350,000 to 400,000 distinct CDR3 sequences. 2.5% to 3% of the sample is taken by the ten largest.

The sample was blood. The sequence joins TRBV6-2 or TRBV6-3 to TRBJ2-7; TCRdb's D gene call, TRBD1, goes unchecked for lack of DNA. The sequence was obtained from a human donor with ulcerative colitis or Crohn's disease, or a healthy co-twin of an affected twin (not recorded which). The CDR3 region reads CASTGGTVVYEQYF.